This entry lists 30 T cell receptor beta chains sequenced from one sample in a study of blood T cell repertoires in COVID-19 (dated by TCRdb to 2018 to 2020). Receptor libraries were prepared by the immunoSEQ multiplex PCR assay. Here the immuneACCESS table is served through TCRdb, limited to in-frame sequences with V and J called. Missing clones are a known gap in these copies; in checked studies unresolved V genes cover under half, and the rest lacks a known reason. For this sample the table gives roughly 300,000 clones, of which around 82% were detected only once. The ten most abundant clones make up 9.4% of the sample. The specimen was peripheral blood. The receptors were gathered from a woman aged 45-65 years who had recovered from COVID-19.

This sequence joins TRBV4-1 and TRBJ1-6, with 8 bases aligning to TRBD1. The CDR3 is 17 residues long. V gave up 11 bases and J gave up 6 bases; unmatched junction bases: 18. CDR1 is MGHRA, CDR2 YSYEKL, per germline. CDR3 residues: CASRIGEQGVRNSPLHF. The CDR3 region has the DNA TGCGCCTCTAGGATCGGTGAACAGGGGGTTCGTAATTCACCCCTCCACTTT.

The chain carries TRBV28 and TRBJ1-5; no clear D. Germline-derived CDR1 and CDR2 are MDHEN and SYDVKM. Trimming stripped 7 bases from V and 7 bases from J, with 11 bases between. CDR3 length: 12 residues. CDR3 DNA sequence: TGTGCCAGCATGAGGTTTGGACAGCCCCAGCATTTT. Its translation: CASMRFGQPQHF.

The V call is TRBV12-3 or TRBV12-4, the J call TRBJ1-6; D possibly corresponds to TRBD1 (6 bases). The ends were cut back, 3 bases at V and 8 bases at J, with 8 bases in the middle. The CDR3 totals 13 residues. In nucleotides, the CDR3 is TGTGCCAGCAGTTTTGGGGGCTATTCACCCCTCCACTTT. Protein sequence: CASSFGGYSPLHF.

Written as DNA, the CDR3 is TGTGCCAGCAACGATCGGGACGAGCAGTACTTC. Encoded protein: CASNDRDEQYF. The chain recombines TRBV28 with TRBJ2-7, with D unresolved. V lost 7 bases and J lost 5, with 9 bases in between. The CDR3 length is 11 residues. The germline V gene has CDR1 MDHEN and CDR2 SYDVKM.

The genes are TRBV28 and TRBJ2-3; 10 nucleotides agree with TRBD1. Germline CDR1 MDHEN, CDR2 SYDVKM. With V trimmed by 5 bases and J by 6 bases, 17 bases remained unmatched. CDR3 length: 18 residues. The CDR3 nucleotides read TGTGCCAGCAGTCCGCGACAGGGGGCGATTCTGCACACCGATACGCAGTATTTT. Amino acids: CASSPRQGAILHTDTQYF.

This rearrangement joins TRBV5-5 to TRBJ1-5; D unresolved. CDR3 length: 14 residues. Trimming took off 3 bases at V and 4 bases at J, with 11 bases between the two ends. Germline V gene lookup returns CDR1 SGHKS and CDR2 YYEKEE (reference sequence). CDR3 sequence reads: CASSSRDPNQPQHF. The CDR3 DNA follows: TGTGCCAGCAGCTCCCGGGATCCTAATCAGCCCCAGCATTTT.

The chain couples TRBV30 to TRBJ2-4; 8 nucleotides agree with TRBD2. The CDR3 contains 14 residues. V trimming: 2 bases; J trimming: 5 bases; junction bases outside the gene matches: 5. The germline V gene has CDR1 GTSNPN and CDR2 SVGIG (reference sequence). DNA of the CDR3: TGTGCCTGGAGTAGTAGCGGGACTGAAAACATTCAGTACTTC. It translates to CAWSSSGTENIQYF.

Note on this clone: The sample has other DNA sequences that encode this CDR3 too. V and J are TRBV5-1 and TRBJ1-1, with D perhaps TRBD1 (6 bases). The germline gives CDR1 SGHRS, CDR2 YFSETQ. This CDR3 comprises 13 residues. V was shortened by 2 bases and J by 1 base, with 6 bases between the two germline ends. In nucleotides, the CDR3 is TGCGCCAGCAGCTTACAGGGGAACACTGAAGCTTTCTTT. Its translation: CASSLQGNTEAFF. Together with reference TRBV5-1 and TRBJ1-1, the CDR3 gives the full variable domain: KAGVTQTPRYLIKTRGQQVTLSCSPISGHRSVSWYQQTPGQGLQFLFEYFSETQRNKGNFPGRFSGRQFSNSRSEMNVSTLELGDSALYLCASSLQGNTEAFFGQGTRLTVV.

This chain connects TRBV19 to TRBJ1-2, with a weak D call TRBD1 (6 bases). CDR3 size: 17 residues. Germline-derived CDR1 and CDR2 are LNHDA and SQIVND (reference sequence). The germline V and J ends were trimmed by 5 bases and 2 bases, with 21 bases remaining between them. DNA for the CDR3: TGTGCCAGTAGTCTCAGACAGGTCGCGCTATTAAACTATGGCTACACCTTC. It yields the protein CASSLRQVALLNYGYTF.

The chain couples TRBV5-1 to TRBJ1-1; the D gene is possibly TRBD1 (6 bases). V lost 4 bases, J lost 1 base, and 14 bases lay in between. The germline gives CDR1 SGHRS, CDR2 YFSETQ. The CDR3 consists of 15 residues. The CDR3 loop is CASSLRTERNTEAFF. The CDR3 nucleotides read TGCGCCAGCAGCCTCCGGACAGAAAGGAACACTGAAGCTTTCTTT.

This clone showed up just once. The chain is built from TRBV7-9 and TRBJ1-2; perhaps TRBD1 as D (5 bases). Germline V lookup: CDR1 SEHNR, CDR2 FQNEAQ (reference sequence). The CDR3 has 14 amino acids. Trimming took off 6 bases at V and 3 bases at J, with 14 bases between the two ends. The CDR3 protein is CASSDGGLHYGYTF. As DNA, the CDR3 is TGTGCCAGCAGTGACGGGGGGTTGCACTATGGCTACACCTTC. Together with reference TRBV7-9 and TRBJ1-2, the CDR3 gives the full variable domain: DTGVSQNPRHKITKRGQNVTFRCDPISEHNRLYWYRQTLGQGPEFLTYFQNEAQLEKSRLLSDRFSAERPKGSFSTLEIQRTEQGDSAMYLCASSDGGLHYGYTFGSGTRLTVV.

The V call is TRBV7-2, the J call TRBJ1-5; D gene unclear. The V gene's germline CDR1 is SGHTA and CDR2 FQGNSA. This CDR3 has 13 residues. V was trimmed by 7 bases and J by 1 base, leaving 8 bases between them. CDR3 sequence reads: CASTPGSNQPQHF. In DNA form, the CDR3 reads TGTGCCAGCACTCCGGGAAGCAATCAGCCCCAGCATTTT. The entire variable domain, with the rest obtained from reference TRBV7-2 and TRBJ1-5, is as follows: GAGVSQSPSNKVTEKGKDVELRCDPISGHTALYWYRQSLGQGLEFLIYFQGNSAPDKSGLPSDRFSAERTGGSVSTLTIQRTQQEDSAVYLCASTPGSNQPQHFGDGTRLSIL.

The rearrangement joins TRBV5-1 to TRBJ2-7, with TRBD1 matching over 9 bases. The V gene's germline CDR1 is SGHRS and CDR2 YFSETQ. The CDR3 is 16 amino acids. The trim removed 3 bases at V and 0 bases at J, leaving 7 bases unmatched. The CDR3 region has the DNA TGCGCCAGCAGCTGGACGACAGGGGGTTTCTCCTACGAGCAGTACTTC. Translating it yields CASSWTTGGFSYEQYF.

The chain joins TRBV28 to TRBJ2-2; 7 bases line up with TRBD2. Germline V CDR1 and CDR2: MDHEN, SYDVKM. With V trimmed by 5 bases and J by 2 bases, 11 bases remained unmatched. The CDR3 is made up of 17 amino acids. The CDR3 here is CASSPLVGLTNTGELFF. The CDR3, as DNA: TGTGCCAGCAGTCCCCTCGTGGGACTAACTAACACCGGGGAGCTGTTTTTT.

CDR3: CASRQVSGSAGELFF. The CDR3 bases are TGTGCCAGCCGACAGGTATCGGGGTCGGCCGGGGAGCTGTTTTTT. The rearrangement uses TRBV7-2 and TRBJ2-2; possibly TRBD1 for D (6 bases). Germline lookup yields CDR1 SGHTA and CDR2 FQGNSA. V was trimmed by 8 bases and J by 6 bases, leaving 19 bases between them. The CDR3 covers 15 residues. The entire variable domain, with the rest obtained from reference TRBV7-2 and TRBJ2-2, is as follows: GAGVSQSPSNKVTEKGKDVELRCDPISGHTALYWYRQSLGQGLEFLIYFQGNSAPDKSGLPSDRFSAERTGGSVSTLTIQRTQQEDSAVYLCASRQVSGSAGELFFGEGSRLTVL.

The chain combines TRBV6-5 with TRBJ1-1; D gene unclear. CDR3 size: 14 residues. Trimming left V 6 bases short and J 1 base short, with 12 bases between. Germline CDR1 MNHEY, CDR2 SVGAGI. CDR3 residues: CASSFGKGNTEAFF. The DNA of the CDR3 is TGTGCCAGCAGCTTCGGGAAAGGGAACACTGAAGCTTTCTTT.

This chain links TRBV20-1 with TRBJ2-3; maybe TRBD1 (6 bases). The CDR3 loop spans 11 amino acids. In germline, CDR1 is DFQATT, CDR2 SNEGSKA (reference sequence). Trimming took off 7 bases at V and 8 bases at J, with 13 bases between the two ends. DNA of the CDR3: TGCAGTGTGGACAGCCAAGGTACGCAGTATTTT. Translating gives CSVDSQGTQYF.

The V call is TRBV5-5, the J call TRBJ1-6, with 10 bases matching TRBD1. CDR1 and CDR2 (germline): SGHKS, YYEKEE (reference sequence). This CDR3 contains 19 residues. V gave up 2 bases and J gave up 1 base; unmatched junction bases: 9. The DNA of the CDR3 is TGTGCCAGCAGCTTCCGGGACAGGGGCCCACATTCCTATAATTCACCCCTCCACTTT. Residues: CASSFRDRGPHSYNSPLHF. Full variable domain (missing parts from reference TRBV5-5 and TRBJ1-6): DAGVTQSPTHLIKTRGQQVTLRCSPISGHKSVSWYQQVLGQGPQFIFQYYEKEERGRGNFPDRFSARQFPNYSSELNVNALLLGDSALYLCASSFRDRGPHSYNSPLHFGNGTRLTVT.

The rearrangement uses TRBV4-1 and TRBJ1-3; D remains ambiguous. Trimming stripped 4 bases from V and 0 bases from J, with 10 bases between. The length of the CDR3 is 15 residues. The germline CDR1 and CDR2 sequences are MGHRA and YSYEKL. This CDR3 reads CASSPPGFSGNTIYF. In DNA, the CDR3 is TGCGCCAGCAGCCCCCCGGGGTTCTCTGGAAACACCATATATTTT.

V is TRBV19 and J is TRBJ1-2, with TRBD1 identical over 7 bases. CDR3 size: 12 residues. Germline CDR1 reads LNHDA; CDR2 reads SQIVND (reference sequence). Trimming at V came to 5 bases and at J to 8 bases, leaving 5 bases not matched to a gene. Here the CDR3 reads CASSLTGKGYTF. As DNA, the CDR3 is TGTGCCAGTAGTCTGACAGGGAAAGGCTACACCTTC. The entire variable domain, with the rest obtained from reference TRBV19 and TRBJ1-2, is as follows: DGGITQSPKYLFRKEGQNVTLSCEQNLNHDAMYWYRQDPGQGLRLIYYSQIVNDFQKGDIAEGYSVSREKKESFPLTVTSAQKNPTAFYLCASSLTGKGYTFGSGTRLTVV.

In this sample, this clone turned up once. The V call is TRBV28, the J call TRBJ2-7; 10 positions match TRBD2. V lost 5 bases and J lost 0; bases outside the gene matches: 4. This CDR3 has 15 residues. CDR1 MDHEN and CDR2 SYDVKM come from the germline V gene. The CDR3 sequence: CASSLAGASSYEQYF. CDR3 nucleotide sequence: TGTGCCAGCAGTCTAGCGGGGGCCTCCTCCTACGAGCAGTACTTC.

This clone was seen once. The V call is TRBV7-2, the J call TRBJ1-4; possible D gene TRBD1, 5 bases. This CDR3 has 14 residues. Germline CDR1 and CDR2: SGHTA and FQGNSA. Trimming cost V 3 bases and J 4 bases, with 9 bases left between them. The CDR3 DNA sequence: TGTGCCAGCAGCTTGACAGTTGGTAATGAAAAACTGTTTTTT. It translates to CASSLTVGNEKLFF. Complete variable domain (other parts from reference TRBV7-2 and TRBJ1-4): GAGVSQSPSNKVTEKGKDVELRCDPISGHTALYWYRQSLGQGLEFLIYFQGNSAPDKSGLPSDRFSAERTGGSVSTLTIQRTQQEDSAVYLCASSLTVGNEKLFFGSGTQLSVL.

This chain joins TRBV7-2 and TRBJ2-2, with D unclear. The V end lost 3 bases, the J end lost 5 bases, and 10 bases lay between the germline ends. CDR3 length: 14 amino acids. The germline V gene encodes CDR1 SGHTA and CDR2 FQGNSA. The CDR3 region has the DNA TGTGCCAGCAGCTTGACTCCCAGAACCGGGGAGCTGTTTTTT. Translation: CASSLTPRTGELFF.

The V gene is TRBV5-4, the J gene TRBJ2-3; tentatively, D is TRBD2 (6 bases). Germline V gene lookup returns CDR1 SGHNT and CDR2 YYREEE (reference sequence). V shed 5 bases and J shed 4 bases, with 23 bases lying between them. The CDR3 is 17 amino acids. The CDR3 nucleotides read TGTGCCAGCAGTTCGAGACACGGGACTTCTGACTCAGATACGCAGTATTTT. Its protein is CASSSRHGTSDSDTQYF.

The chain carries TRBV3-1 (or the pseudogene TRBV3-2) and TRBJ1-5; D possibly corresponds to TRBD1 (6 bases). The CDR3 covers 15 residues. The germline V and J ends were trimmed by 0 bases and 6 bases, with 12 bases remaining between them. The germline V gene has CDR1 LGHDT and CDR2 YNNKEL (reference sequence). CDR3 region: CASSQDSQGFQPQHF. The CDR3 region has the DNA TGTGCCAGCAGCCAAGATTCACAGGGCTTTCAGCCCCAGCATTTT.

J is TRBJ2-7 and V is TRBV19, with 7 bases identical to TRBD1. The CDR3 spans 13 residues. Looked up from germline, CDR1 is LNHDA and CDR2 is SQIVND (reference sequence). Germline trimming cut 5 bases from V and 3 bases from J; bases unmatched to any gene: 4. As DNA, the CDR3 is TGTGCCAGTAGTTATGACAGGGACTACGAGCAGTACTTC. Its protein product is CASSYDRDYEQYF.

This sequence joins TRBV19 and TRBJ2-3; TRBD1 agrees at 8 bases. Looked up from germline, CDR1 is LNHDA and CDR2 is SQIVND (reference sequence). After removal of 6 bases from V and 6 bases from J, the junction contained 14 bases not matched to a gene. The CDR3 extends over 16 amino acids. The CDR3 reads CASRTDFGTGFDTQYF. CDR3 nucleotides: TGTGCCAGTAGGACAGACTTCGGGACAGGTTTTGATACGCAGTATTTT.

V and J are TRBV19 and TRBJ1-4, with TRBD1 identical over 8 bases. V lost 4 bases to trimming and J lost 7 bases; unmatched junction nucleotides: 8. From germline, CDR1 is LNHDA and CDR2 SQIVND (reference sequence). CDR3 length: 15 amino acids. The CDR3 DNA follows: TGTGCCAGTAGTAGGACAGGGAGGGAGAGTGAAAAACTGTTTTTT. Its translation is CASSRTGRESEKLFF.

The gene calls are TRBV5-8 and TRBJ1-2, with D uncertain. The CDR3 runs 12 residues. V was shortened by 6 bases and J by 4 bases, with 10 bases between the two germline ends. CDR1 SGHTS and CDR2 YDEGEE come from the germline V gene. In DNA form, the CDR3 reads TGTGCCAGCACCCTTTACTCCTATGGCTACACCTTC. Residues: CASTLYSYGYTF.

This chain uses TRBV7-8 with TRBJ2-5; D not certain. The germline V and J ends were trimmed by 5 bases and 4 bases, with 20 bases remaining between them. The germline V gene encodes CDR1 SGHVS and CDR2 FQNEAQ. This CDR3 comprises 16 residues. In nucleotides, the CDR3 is TGTGCCAGCAGCCCCAAGGCTAGGCTATTGGCAGAGACCCAGTACTTC. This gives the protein CASSPKARLLAETQYF.